Following are 5 T cell receptor beta chains from one sample sequenced in a study of blood T cell repertoires in COVID-19. The method was immunoSEQ multiplex PCR; TCRdb's version includes in-frame clones alone and lacks a portion of them. The repertoire holds some 460,000 clones, with roughly 89% as singletons. What was sequenced was peripheral blood. The receptor set was obtained from a woman aged 25 to 39 with acute or convalescent COVID-19.

J is TRBJ2-1 and V is TRBV5-5; TRBD1 matches 9 bases. V was pared by 4 bases and J by 3 bases, with 2 bases of the junction left unmatched. The CDR3 runs to 14 residues. CDR1 is SGHKS and CDR2 is YYEKEE in the germline V gene (reference sequence). This CDR3 reads CASSMGQGYNEQFF. For the CDR3, the DNA is TGTGCCAGCAGCATGGGACAGGGCTACAATGAGCAGTTCTTC.

The V gene is TRBV19, the J gene TRBJ2-6; D unclear. The V end lost 8 bases, the J end lost 0 bases, and 11 bases lay between the germline ends. CDR3 size: 15 residues. Germline CDR1 and CDR2: LNHDA and SQIVND (reference sequence). The CDR3 region is CASARADSGANVLTF. The CDR3 DNA follows: TGTGCCAGTGCCCGTGCGGACTCTGGGGCCAACGTCCTGACTTTC. The entire variable domain, with the rest obtained from reference TRBV19 and TRBJ2-6, is as follows: DGGITQSPKYLFRKEGQNVTLSCEQNLNHDAMYWYRQDPGQGLRLIYYSQIVNDFQKGDIAEGYSVSREKKESFPLTVTSAQKNPTAFYLCASARADSGANVLTFGAGSRLTVL.

The V and J genes are TRBV6-4 and TRBJ2-1; 10 positions agree with TRBD2. In germline, CDR1 is MRHNA, CDR2 SNTAGT. After removal of 2 bases from V and 4 bases from J, the junction contained 2 bases not matched to a gene. The CDR3 extends over 15 amino acids. For the CDR3, the DNA is TGTGCCAGCAGTGACGGTAGCGGGGGGTACAATGAGCAGTTCTTC. Translated: CASSDGSGGYNEQFF.

The chain uses TRBV29-1 and TRBJ2-6; 8 nucleotides line up with TRBD1. The CDR3 length is 15 residues. CDR1 SQVTM and CDR2 ANQGSEA come from the germline V gene. J lost 4 bases, V lost 3 bases, and 5 bases had no gene match. CDR3 sequence: CSVEATGEGANVLTF. DNA of the CDR3: TGCAGCGTTGAGGCGACAGGGGAAGGGGCCAACGTCCTGACTTTC.

This chain joins TRBV6-5 and TRBJ2-7, with 7 bases matching TRBD2. V lost 8 bases, J lost 2 bases, and 6 bases stayed unmatched. CDR1 and CDR2 from the germline V gene are MNHEY and SVGAGI. The CDR3 has 13 residues. The CDR3 nucleotides are TGTGCCAGCTGCAGGCGGGGGACCTACGAGCAGTACTTC. It specifies CASCRRGTYEQYF.